The rows below give T cell receptor beta chains drawn from one sample of a study of vaccination effects on CD4 cells after COVID-19. Profiled with immunoSEQ multiplex PCR; TCRdb holds only in-frame clones, not every one. This table holds about 59,000 clones, roughly 78% found once. Their antigens are not known. This specimen consisted of CD4+ T cells from PBMCs cultured with HCoV-OC43 spike peptides, obtained after COVID-19 vaccination. The receptors originated from a human donor who received a COVID-19 vaccine. CDR3s include the opening cysteine and the closing phenylalanine or tryptophan. The order of the fields is D gene, clone size, V gene, J gene, CDR3 DNA, CDR3 protein. D genes are given only for firm matches. Not every row has a clone size; where given, it reads once, few, many or a size class.

D gene: -
clone size: -
V gene: TRBV6-5
J gene: TRBJ1-2
CDR3 DNA: TGTGCCAGCAGTTACTCGACAGCTAACTATGGCTACACCTTC
CDR3 protein: CASSYSTANYGYTF

D gene: TRBD1
clone size: -
V gene: TRBV6-5
J gene: TRBJ1-1
CDR3 DNA: TGTGCCAGCAGTTCCTATACAACGACAGGGGCCACTGAAGCTTTCTTT
CDR3 protein: CASSSYTTTGATEAFF

D gene: -
clone size: few
V gene: TRBV2
J gene: TRBJ1-5
CDR3 DNA: TGTGCCAGCACGAAGGACCTAAATCAGCCCCAGCATTTT
CDR3 protein: CASTKDLNQPQHF

D gene: -
clone size: -
V gene: TRBV28
J gene: TRBJ1-6
CDR3 DNA: TGTGCCAGCTTACGGGCTAATTCACCCCTCCACTTT
CDR3 protein: CASLRANSPLHF

D gene: -
clone size: -
V gene: TRBV19
J gene: TRBJ1-1
CDR3 DNA: TGTGCCAGTAGTATCGGGCAACCATACACTGAAGCTTTCTTT
CDR3 protein: CASSIGQPYTEAFF

D gene: -
clone size: -
V gene: TRBV7-2
J gene: TRBJ2-2
CDR3 DNA: TGTGCCAGCAGCTTAGACACACAGGGTGGTAGCACCGGGGAGCTGTTTTTT
CDR3 protein: CASSLDTQGGSTGELFF

D gene: -
clone size: -
V gene: TRBV7-9
J gene: TRBJ2-1
CDR3 DNA: TGTGCCAGCAGCTTAGTGGGGGGCTCTCTTGAGCAGTTCTTC
CDR3 protein: CASSLVGGSLEQFF

D gene: -
clone size: -
V gene: TRBV6-5
J gene: TRBJ2-2
CDR3 DNA: TGTGCCAGCAGTTACTCAGACAGGGCGGGGACCGGGGAGCTGTTTTTT
CDR3 protein: CASSYSDRAGTGELFF

D gene: -
clone size: -
V gene: TRBV9
J gene: TRBJ1-3
CDR3 DNA: TGTGCCAGCAGCGTAGAGATTGGCAGCTCTGGAAACACCATATATTTT
CDR3 protein: CASSVEIGSSGNTIYF

D gene: -
clone size: -
V gene: TRBV28
J gene: TRBJ1-6
CDR3 DNA: TGTGCCAGCAGACCCTCAGGGGAAAATTGGTCACCCCTCCACTTT
CDR3 protein: CASRPSGENWSPLHF

D gene: -
clone size: -
V gene: TRBV18
J gene: TRBJ2-3
CDR3 DNA: TGTGCCAGCTCACCCGGGACGGTCACCACAGATACGCAGTATTTT
CDR3 protein: CASSPGTVTTDTQYF

D gene: -
clone size: few
V gene: TRBV7-2
J gene: TRBJ2-2
CDR3 DNA: TGTGCCAGCAGCTTAGCTAGCTCCGGGGAGCTGTTTTTT
CDR3 protein: CASSLASSGELFF

D gene: -
clone size: -
V gene: TRBV24-1
J gene: TRBJ2-2
CDR3 DNA: TGTGCCACCAGTGATTGGGGCGGTCCGGCGGGTGTAACCGGGGAGCTGTTTTTT
CDR3 protein: CATSDWGGPAGVTGELFF

D gene: -
clone size: -
V gene: TRBV11-2
J gene: TRBJ2-6
CDR3 DNA: TGTGCCAGCAGCCCCGAGGCCAACGTCCTGACTTTC
CDR3 protein: CASSPEANVLTF

D gene: -
clone size: -
V gene: TRBV18
J gene: TRBJ1-6
CDR3 DNA: TGTGCCAGCTCACCAAACCTTTTAACAGGGAATTCACCCCTCCACTTT
CDR3 protein: CASSPNLLTGNSPLHF

D gene: -
clone size: -
V gene: TRBV28
J gene: TRBJ1-2
CDR3 DNA: TGTGCCAGCAACCCGACGGGACAAGGAAGGTTCTATGGCTACACCTTC
CDR3 protein: CASNPTGQGRFYGYTF

D gene: -
clone size: -
V gene: TRBV10-3
J gene: TRBJ1-1
CDR3 DNA: TGTGCCATCACTACGACACCTAACACTGAAGCTTTCTTT
CDR3 protein: CAITTTPNTEAFF

D gene: -
clone size: few
V gene: TRBV5-6
J gene: TRBJ1-4
CDR3 DNA: TGTGCCAGCAGCTTTGCGGGTAGGGGTGAAAAACTGTTTTTT
CDR3 protein: CASSFAGRGEKLFF

D gene: -
clone size: -
V gene: TRBV6-1
J gene: TRBJ1-5
CDR3 DNA: TGTGCCAGCAGTGATCGGCTTATTAGCAATCAGCCCCAGCATTTT
CDR3 protein: CASSDRLISNQPQHF

D gene: TRBD2
clone size: -
V gene: TRBV19
J gene: TRBJ2-2
CDR3 DNA: TGTGCCAGTAGTTCTCGCGCGGGGGGGATAGCGAACACCGGGGAGCTGTTTTTT
CDR3 protein: CASSSRAGGIANTGELFF

D gene: -
clone size: -
V gene: TRBV28
J gene: TRBJ2-5
CDR3 DNA: TGTGCCACTTCCCCCTTAAATCCCCTTGCCCAAGAGACCCAGTACTTC
CDR3 protein: CATSPLNPLAQETQYF

D gene: TRBD1
clone size: once
V gene: TRBV29-1
J gene: TRBJ1-1
CDR3 DNA: TGCAGCGTTGAAGGGACAGGGGTAACTGAAGCTTTCTTT
CDR3 protein: CSVEGTGVTEAFF

D gene: -
clone size: -
V gene: TRBV2
J gene: TRBJ2-2
CDR3 DNA: TGTGCCAGCACAGGGAATCTGAACACCGGGGAGCTGTTTTTT
CDR3 protein: CASTGNLNTGELFF

D gene: -
clone size: -
V gene: TRBV4-1
J gene: TRBJ2-5
CDR3 DNA: TGCGCCAGCAGCCTGAGCGGGTTCCAAGAGACCCAGTACTTC
CDR3 protein: CASSLSGFQETQYF

D gene: TRBD1
clone size: -
V gene: TRBV25-1
J gene: TRBJ2-1
CDR3 DNA: TGTGCCAGCAGTGTCGGACAGGTATACGGGTACAATGAGCAGTTCTTC
CDR3 protein: CASSVGQVYGYNEQFF

D gene: TRBD1
clone size: -
V gene: TRBV5-4
J gene: TRBJ1-4
CDR3 DNA: TGTGCCAGCAGCTTAGGGACAGGGGTCGAAAAACTGTTTTTT
CDR3 protein: CASSLGTGVEKLFF

D gene: -
clone size: -
V gene: TRBV9
J gene: TRBJ1-1
CDR3 DNA: TGTGCCAGCAGCCTTCGGGGGGCCGTTACGAACACTGAAGCTTTCTTT
CDR3 protein: CASSLRGAVTNTEAFF

D gene: TRBD1
clone size: -
V gene: TRBV7-3
J gene: TRBJ1-1
CDR3 DNA: TGTGCCAGCAGCTTAGCCCAACTCACAGGGGGTTCCACTGAAGCTTTCTTT
CDR3 protein: CASSLAQLTGGSTEAFF

D gene: TRBD1
clone size: -
V gene: TRBV24-1
J gene: TRBJ2-5
CDR3 DNA: TGTGCCACCAGTGATTCACCGGGACAGGGTAGGGAGACCCAGTACTTC
CDR3 protein: CATSDSPGQGRETQYF

D gene: -
clone size: -
V gene: TRBV10-3
J gene: TRBJ2-5
CDR3 DNA: TGTGCCATCAGTGGAGGGAGGGGGCGTGAGACCCAGTACTTC
CDR3 protein: CAISGGRGRETQYF

D gene: TRBD1
clone size: -
V gene: TRBV18
J gene: TRBJ2-2
CDR3 DNA: TGTGCCAGCTCACCCGGGACAGGACGCACCGGGGAGCTGTTTTTT
CDR3 protein: CASSPGTGRTGELFF

D gene: TRBD1
clone size: -
V gene: TRBV2
J gene: TRBJ2-6
CDR3 DNA: TGTGCCAGCAGTGACAGGGGGTGGGCCAACGTCCTGACTTTC
CDR3 protein: CASSDRGWANVLTF

D gene: -
clone size: -
V gene: TRBV10-3
J gene: TRBJ1-3
CDR3 DNA: TGTGCCATCAGTGAAACAGGAGTCTCTGGAAACACCATATATTTT
CDR3 protein: CAISETGVSGNTIYF

D gene: -
clone size: few
V gene: TRBV5-1
J gene: TRBJ1-4
CDR3 DNA: TGCGCCAGCAGCTTACGAGGGGACTATGAAAAACTGTTTTTT
CDR3 protein: CASSLRGDYEKLFF

D gene: -
clone size: -
V gene: TRBV12-3/TRBV12-4
J gene: TRBJ2-1
CDR3 DNA: TGTGCCAGCAGTTTAGAAGCCAGCTCTGAGCAGTTCTTC
CDR3 protein: CASSLEASSEQFF